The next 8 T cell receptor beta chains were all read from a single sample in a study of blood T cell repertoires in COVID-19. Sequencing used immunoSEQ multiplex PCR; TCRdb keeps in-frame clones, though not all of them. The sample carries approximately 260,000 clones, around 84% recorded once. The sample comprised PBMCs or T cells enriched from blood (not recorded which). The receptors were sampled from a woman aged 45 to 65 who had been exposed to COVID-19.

CDR3 sequence (DNA): TGTGCCAGCAGTCCCCTCCCTCCAGATACGCAGTATTTT. Its translation is CASSPLPPDTQYF. This rearrangement joins TRBV5-4 to TRBJ2-3; no firm D call. The germline V gene has CDR1 SGHNT and CDR2 YYREEE (reference sequence). The CDR3 extends over 13 amino acids. The germline V and J ends were trimmed by 5 bases and 4 bases, with 11 bases remaining between them.

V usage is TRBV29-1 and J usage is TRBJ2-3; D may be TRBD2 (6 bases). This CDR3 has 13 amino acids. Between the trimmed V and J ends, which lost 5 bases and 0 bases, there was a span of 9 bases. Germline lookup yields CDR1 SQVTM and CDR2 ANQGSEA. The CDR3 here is CSVRGSSTDTQYF. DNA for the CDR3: TGCAGCGTTCGGGGGAGTAGCACAGATACGCAGTATTTT.

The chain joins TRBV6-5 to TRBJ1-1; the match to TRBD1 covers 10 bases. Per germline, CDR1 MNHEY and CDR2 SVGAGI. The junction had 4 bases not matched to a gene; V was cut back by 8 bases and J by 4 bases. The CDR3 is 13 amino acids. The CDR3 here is CASDGQGVTEAFF. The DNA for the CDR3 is TGTGCCAGCGATGGACAGGGGGTCACTGAAGCTTTCTTT.

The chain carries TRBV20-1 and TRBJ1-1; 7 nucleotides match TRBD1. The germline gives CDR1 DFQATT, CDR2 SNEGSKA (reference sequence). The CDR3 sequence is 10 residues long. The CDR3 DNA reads TGCAGCATATATACAGGGGCGGCTTTCTTT. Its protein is CSIYTGAAFF.

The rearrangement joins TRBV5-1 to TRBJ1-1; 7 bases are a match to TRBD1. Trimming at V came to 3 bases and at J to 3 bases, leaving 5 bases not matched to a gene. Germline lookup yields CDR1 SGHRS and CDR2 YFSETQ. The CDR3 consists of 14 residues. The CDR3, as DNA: TGCGCCAGCAGCTCACAGGGGAAGGACACTGAAGCTTTCTTT. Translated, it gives CASSSQGKDTEAFF.

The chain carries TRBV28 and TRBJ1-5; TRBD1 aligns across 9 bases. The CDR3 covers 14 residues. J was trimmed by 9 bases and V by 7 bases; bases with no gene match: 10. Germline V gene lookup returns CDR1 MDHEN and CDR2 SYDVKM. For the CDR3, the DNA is TGTGCCAGCACAATATACAGGGGGCTGGGGCCCCAGCATTTT. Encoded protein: CASTIYRGLGPQHF.

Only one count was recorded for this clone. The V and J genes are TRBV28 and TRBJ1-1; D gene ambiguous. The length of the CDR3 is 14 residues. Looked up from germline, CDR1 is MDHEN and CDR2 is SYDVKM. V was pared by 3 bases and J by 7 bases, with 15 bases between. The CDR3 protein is CASSFPHSGSEAFF. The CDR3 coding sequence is TGTGCCAGCAGTTTTCCACACAGCGGGAGTGAAGCTTTCTTT.

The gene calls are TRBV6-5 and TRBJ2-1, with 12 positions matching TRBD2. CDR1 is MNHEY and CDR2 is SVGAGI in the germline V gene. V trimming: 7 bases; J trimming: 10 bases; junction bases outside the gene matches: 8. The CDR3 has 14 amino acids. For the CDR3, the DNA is TGTGCCAGCACAAGGGCTAGCGGGGGGGCCGAGCAGTTCTTC. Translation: CASTRASGGAEQFF.